One sample yielded the 9 T cell receptor beta chains listed below, sequenced in a study of human T cells and chemical hapten exposure. Time point here: patch test 1, 2 weeks after DPC sensitization. Noted treatment: therapeutic diphenylcyclopropenone sensitization with weekly scalp DPC. TCRdb called the RACE reads again in MiXCR, with one record for every CDR3 protein. This sample has around 380,000 distinct CDR3 sequences, with 4.8% found just once. The specimen comprised whole blood, sampled in connection with sensitization to the hapten diphenylcyclopropenone (DPC). The receptors come from a woman aged 45 to 65 with alopecia areata. Some clones in this sample may be carry-over from other donors' samples.

This clonotype was found many times. The J gene is TRBJ1-4, the V gene TRBV14, with D uncertain. The CDR3 contains 14 residues. Germline V lookup: CDR1 SGHDN, CDR2 FVKESK. V shed 4 bases and J shed 2 bases, with 8 bases lying between them. The CDR3 DNA sequence: TGTGCCAGCAGCCGAGCGGACACTAATGAAAAACTGTTTTTT. Translated, it gives CASSRADTNEKLFF.

Ten or more counts support this clonotype. The rearrangement links TRBV6-6 to TRBJ1-4; 10 bases map to TRBD1. The germline CDR1 and CDR2 sequences are MNHNY and SVGAGI (reference sequence). The CDR3 spans 13 residues. V lost 8 bases and J lost 7; bases outside the gene matches: 4. CDR3 coding DNA: TGTGCCAGCCGCGGGACAGGGGCTGAAAAACTGTTTTTT. It specifies CASRGTGAEKLFF.

The J gene is TRBJ2-3, the V gene TRBV3-1, with a tentative D call TRBD1 (6 bases). In germline, CDR1 is LGHDT, CDR2 YNNKEL (reference sequence). The CDR3 covers 16 residues. V lost 4 bases and J lost 0, with 14 bases in between. For the CDR3, the DNA is TGTGCCAGCAGCCCTCTCGAGGGGGTTAGCACAGATACGCAGTATTTT. Translation gives CASSPLEGVSTDTQYF.

This clonotype was observed a few times. The V call is TRBV28, the J call TRBJ1-4, with unresolved D. Germline V lookup: CDR1 MDHEN, CDR2 SYDVKM. The CDR3 is made up of 15 amino acids. Trimming shortened V by 6 bases and J by 5 bases, and 16 bases separated the two germline ends. CDR3: CASSYQEGRNEKLFF. CDR3 DNA sequence: TGTGCCAGCAGCTACCAAGAGGGAAGGAATGAAAAACTGTTTTTT.

This rearrangement joins TRBV29-1 to TRBJ1-2; maybe TRBD1 (5 bases). V was shortened by 2 bases and J by 4 bases, with 11 bases between the two germline ends. There are 13 residues in the CDR3. Germline V lookup: CDR1 SQVTM, CDR2 ANQGSEA. The CDR3 here is CSVERPGPYGYTF. CDR3 DNA sequence: TGCAGCGTTGAACGTCCGGGACCCTATGGCTACACCTTC.

J is TRBJ1-1 and V is TRBV20-1; 9 nucleotides agree with TRBD1. Germline CDR1 reads DFQATT; CDR2 reads SNEGSKA (reference sequence). The CDR3 consists of 13 residues. V lost 6 bases, J lost 4 bases, and 6 bases stayed unmatched. DNA for the CDR3: TGCAGTGCCCTAACAGGGGGCGTCACTGAAGCTTTCTTT. Translation gives CSALTGGVTEAFF.

This clonotype was counted at least ten times. DNA of the CDR3: TGTGCCAGCAGCCCGAGATGGACGGAACGGAACACTGAAGCTTTCTTT. This gives the protein CASSPRWTERNTEAFF. The J gene is TRBJ1-1, the V gene TRBV7-9; D remains unclear. Trimming left V 5 bases short and J 1 base short, with 17 bases between. This CDR3 has 16 amino acids. Germline assignment: CDR1 SEHNR and CDR2 FQNEAQ (reference sequence).

This clonotype was found a few times. J is TRBJ2-2 and V is TRBV10-3; TRBD2 matches 12 bases. The CDR3 sequence is 16 residues long. Germline values: CDR1 ENHRY, CDR2 SYGVKD. The J segment lost 6 bases and the V segment lost 2 bases, leaving 4 bases of the junction unmatched. The CDR3 DNA reads as TGTGCCATCAGTGAGGCTAGCGGGAGGGCCGCCGGGGAGCTGTTTTTT. It encodes CAISEASGRAAGELFF.

This clonotype was detected only a few times. The chain links TRBV6-1 to TRBJ1-4; D unresolved. The CDR3 has 15 amino acids. Trimming removed 4 bases from V and 1 base from J, with 10 bases in between. CDR1 and CDR2 from the germline V gene are MNHNS and SASEGT. The CDR3 region has the DNA TGTGCCAGCAGTGGGCCAATCCAAACTAATGAAAAACTGTTTTTT. It yields the protein CASSGPIQTNEKLFF.